The 26 T cell receptor beta chains reported below all come from one sample, sequenced in a study of read filtering for tumor transcriptome and immune sequencing. This library used approximately 390 ng RNA and molecular barcoded adaptors spanning alpha/delta and beta/gamma chains. TCRdb reanalysed the reads using MiXCR and keeps one entry per CDR3 protein. The data show 15,000 to 20,000 distinct CDR3 sequences, approximately 24% seen once. Sequenced input: a population of CD138-negative cells sorted from bone marrow. These receptors came from a donor at least 40 years old with multiple myeloma.

V usage is TRBV2 and J usage is TRBJ2-1; maybe TRBD2 (7 bases). The length of the CDR3 is 13 residues. Between the trimmed V and J ends, which lost 3 bases and 8 bases, there was a span of 11 bases. CDR1 SNHLY and CDR2 FYNNEI come from the germline V gene. Written as DNA, the CDR3 is TGTGCCAGCAGTGAGGGGGGGCTTGATGAGCAGTTCTTC. Its protein product is CASSEGGLDEQFF.

This clonotype was detected many times. The chain carries TRBV29-1 and TRBJ1-1, with D tentatively TRBD1 (5 bases). Trimming took 7 bases from V and 2 from J, leaving 8 bases between them. The CDR3 runs 11 residues. CDR1 is SQVTM and CDR2 is ANQGSEA in the germline V gene. The CDR3 is CSGDRNTEAFF. The CDR3 DNA follows: TGCAGCGGCGACAGAAACACTGAAGCTTTCTTT.

This clonotype has more than one count but fewer than ten. V usage is TRBV20-1 and J usage is TRBJ2-2; TRBD1 aligns across 8 bases. Per the germline V gene, CDR1 is DFQATT and CDR2 is SNEGSKA (reference sequence). J lost 5 bases, V lost 2 bases, and 13 bases had no gene match. This CDR3 spans 17 amino acids. The CDR3 loop reads CSARRRQGTRRTGELFF. The CDR3 bases are TGCAGTGCTAGAAGGCGACAGGGGACCCGAAGGACCGGGGAGCTGTTTTTT.

Details on this clonotype: This could be a read error, since a much larger clone is one nucleotide away. The chain has TRBV6-5 and TRBJ1-5; TRBD1 is a possible D gene (5 bases). Germline V gives CDR1 MNHEY, CDR2 SVGAGI. V shed 8 bases and J shed 5 bases, with 19 bases lying between them. The CDR3 covers 15 residues. In DNA form, the CDR3 reads TGTGCCAGCCGGCAAGCGGGGGAGGGCGATCAGCCCCAGCATTTT. Translation: CASRQAGEGDQPQHF.

The V gene is TRBV5-1, the J gene TRBJ2-7; D call uncertain. V was trimmed by 2 bases and J by 7 bases, leaving 13 bases between them. Germline CDR1 is SGHRS and CDR2 is YFSETQ. This CDR3 contains 13 residues. CDR3 nucleotides: TGCGCCAGCAGCTTCCCGGGCCAGAGGGAGCAGTACTTC. Encoded protein: CASSFPGQREQYF.

The chain joins TRBV28 to TRBJ1-1; TRBD1 is a possible D gene (5 bases). The CDR3 runs to 14 residues. Trimming cost V 5 bases and J 0 bases, with 10 bases left between them. Germline lookup yields CDR1 MDHEN and CDR2 SYDVKM. As DNA, the CDR3 is TGTGCCAGCAGTCGGACATCCCTGAACACTGAAGCTTTCTTT. Its protein product is CASSRTSLNTEAFF. Full variable domain (rest looked up from reference TRBV28 and TRBJ1-1): DVKVTQSSRYLVKRTGEKVFLECVQDMDHENMFWYRQDPGLGLRLIYFSYDVKMKEKGDIPEGYSVSREKKERFSLILESASTNQTSMYLCASSRTSLNTEAFFGQGTRLTVV.

A remark on this clonotype: This may stem from a read error, because a much larger clone lies one nucleotide away. This rearrangement joins TRBV25-1 to TRBJ2-7, with a weak D call TRBD1 (6 bases). Per germline, CDR1 MGHDK and CDR2 SYGVNS. The CDR3 covers 13 residues. The CDR3 bases are TGTGCCAGCAGTGAATATGCAGGGGACGAGCGGTACTTC. Amino acids: CASSEYAGDERYF.

V usage is TRBV6-6 and J usage is TRBJ2-5; D unresolved. The CDR3 sequence is 12 residues long. Trimming shortened V by 2 bases and J by 5 bases, and 6 bases separated the two germline ends. Germline V gene sequence: CDR1 MNHNY, CDR2 SVGAGI (reference sequence). The CDR3 coding sequence is TGTGCCAGCAGTTACGGCGGTGAGACCCAGTACTTC. Amino acids: CASSYGGETQYF.

This clonotype was recorded at least ten times. In DNA, the CDR3 is TGCAGTGCTAGGGACGGGTTGACCTACGAGCAGTACTTC. This gives the protein CSARDGLTYEQYF. The J gene is TRBJ2-7, the V gene TRBV20-1; the D is unclear. CDR1 DFQATT and CDR2 SNEGSKA come from the germline V gene (reference sequence). Trimming left V 3 bases short and J 2 bases short, with 11 bases between. CDR3 length: 13 amino acids.

The chain has TRBV12-3 or TRBV12-4 and TRBJ2-5; D is perhaps TRBD1 (5 bases). V was pared by 6 bases and J by 0 bases, with 11 bases between. CDR3 size: 14 residues. The CDR3 DNA reads as TGTGCCAGCAGCCGCCAGGGAAACCAAGAGACCCAGTACTTC. Translating gives CASSRQGNQETQYF.

This clonotype has a count of ten or more. The chain recombines TRBV19 with TRBJ2-4; 14 bases line up with TRBD2. V lost 7 bases to trimming and J lost 1 base; unmatched junction nucleotides: 9. Germline assignment: CDR1 LNHDA and CDR2 SQIVND (reference sequence). The CDR3 totals 18 residues. This CDR3 is CASTAGTSGSVAKNIQYF. In nucleotides, the CDR3 is TGTGCCAGTACCGCAGGGACTAGCGGGAGCGTGGCCAAAAACATTCAGTACTTC.

Turning to this clonotype: A read error may be the cause here, since a much bigger clone is one base away. The chain joins TRBV9 to TRBJ2-2, with TRBD2 matching over 11 bases. CDR3 size: 18 residues. Germline V gene sequence: CDR1 SGDLS, CDR2 YYNGEE. The CDR3 sequence: CASRVPTSGEENTGELSF. For the CDR3, the DNA is TGTGCCAGCAGAGTACCGACTAGCGGGGAGGAGAACACCGGGGAGCTGTCTTTT.

This clonotype has at least ten counts. The V call is TRBV4-2, the J call TRBJ2-2, with unresolved D. Germline assignment: CDR1 LGHNA and CDR2 YNFKEQ. The V end was cut by 1 base, the J end by 2 bases, with 8 bases between. The CDR3 totals 15 residues. CDR3 DNA sequence: TGTGCCAGCAGCCAAGTCAGAGATAACACCGGGGAGCTGTTTTTT. Translation: CASSQVRDNTGELFF.

This clonotype was seen ten or more times. The genes are TRBV7-8 and TRBJ2-3; tentatively, D is TRBD2 (6 bases). This CDR3 contains 14 residues. The V and J ends lost 5 bases and 0 bases respectively, with 9 bases between them. The V gene's germline CDR1 is SGHVS and CDR2 FQNEAQ. CDR3 loop: CASSKRVSTDTQYF. CDR3 coding DNA: TGTGCCAGCAGCAAGCGGGTTAGCACAGATACGCAGTATTTT.

This clonotype has a handful of counts. The chain uses TRBV28 and TRBJ2-7; D gene unclear. From germline, CDR1 is MDHEN and CDR2 SYDVKM. The CDR3 length is 13 residues. V was trimmed by 7 bases and J by 2 bases, leaving 12 bases between them. The CDR3 DNA is TGTGCCAGCACCCGACTCGAGACCTACGAGCAGTACTTC. It yields the protein CASTRLETYEQYF.

In its sample, this clonotype was seen many times. This chain joins TRBV13 and TRBJ2-1; 13 bases agree with TRBD2. Germline V gene sequence: CDR1 PRHDT, CDR2 FYEKMQ (reference sequence). The CDR3 contains 14 residues. Trimming at V came to 7 bases and at J to 7 bases, leaving 4 bases not matched to a gene. The chain's CDR3 is CASTLTSGRNEQFF. DNA for the CDR3: TGTGCCAGCACCCTGACTAGCGGGAGGAATGAGCAGTTCTTC. Filled out from reference TRBV13 and TRBJ2-1, the complete variable domain reads AAGVIQSPRHLIKEKRETATLKCYPIPRHDTVYWYQQGPGQDPQFLISFYEKMQSDKGSIPDRFSAQQFSDYHSELNMSSLELGDSALYFCASTLTSGRNEQFFGPGTRLTVL.

This clonotype came up once. A read error is possible here, since a much larger clone lies one base away. The chain recombines TRBV3-1 with TRBJ2-1, with D possibly being TRBD2 (6 bases). Trimming left V 7 bases short and J 4 bases short, with 14 bases between. Germline assignment: CDR1 LGHDT and CDR2 YNNKEL (reference sequence). The CDR3 sequence is 14 residues long. The DNA of the CDR3 is TGTGCCAGCATCCCTGGACTAATTTACAATGAGCAGTTCTTC. It is translated as CASIPGLIYNEQFF.

This clonotype was observed a few times. In DNA, the CDR3 is TGTGCCAGCAGTTACGAGGGAAATCAGCCCCAGCATTTT. Amino acids: CASSYEGNQPQHF. The V call is TRBV6-6, the J call TRBJ1-5; D is ambiguous. Germline CDR1 MNHNY, CDR2 SVGAGI (reference sequence). The V and J ends lost 2 bases and 4 bases respectively, with 6 bases between them. The CDR3 spans 13 residues.

The V call is TRBV25-1, the J call TRBJ2-7; D gene unclear. Trimming cost V 6 bases and J 0 bases, with 3 bases left between them. The CDR3 consists of 11 residues. Germline CDR1 is MGHDK and CDR2 is SYGVNS. The CDR3 region has the DNA TGTGCCAGCAGCCACTCCTACGAGCAGTACTTC. Translation gives CASSHSYEQYF.

With respect to this clonotype: No conserved phenylalanine or tryptophan is present at the end of the CDR3, so a read error is the likely explanation. This chain connects TRBV25-1 to TRBJ2-1; D remains ambiguous. Germline CDR1 is MGHDK and CDR2 is SYGVNS. The CDR3 is made up of 11 amino acids. In nucleotides, the CDR3 is TGTGCCAGCAGTGACTACGATGAGCAGTTCTCC. It yields the protein CASSDYDEQFS.

This clonotype has ten or more counts. The V gene is TRBV3-1, the J gene TRBJ2-1; TRBD2 might be the D (6 bases). The CDR3 is made up of 17 amino acids. Trimming stripped 0 bases from V and 1 base from J, with 13 bases between. The V gene's germline CDR1 is LGHDT and CDR2 YNNKEL (reference sequence). CDR3 DNA: TGTGCCAGCAGCCAAGATACTAGCTATTCGTCCTACAATGAGCAGTTCTTC. It is translated as CASSQDTSYSSYNEQFF.

This clonotype was detected ten times or more. The chain combines TRBV29-1 with TRBJ2-2, with 11 bases identical to TRBD2. Germline V gene lookup returns CDR1 SQVTM and CDR2 ANQGSEA. V was pared by 5 bases and J by 6 bases, with 11 bases of the junction left unmatched. This CDR3 spans 16 amino acids. The CDR3 region is CSVPALAGGFPGELFF. CDR3 nucleotide sequence: TGCAGCGTTCCGGCCCTAGCGGGAGGCTTTCCCGGGGAGCTGTTTTTT.

This clonotype has at least ten counts. The gene calls are TRBV29-1 and TRBJ2-7, with 9 bases that match TRBD2. The CDR3 runs to 14 residues. Germline V gene lookup returns CDR1 SQVTM and CDR2 ANQGSEA. After removal of 2 bases from V and 9 bases from J, the junction contained 11 bases not matched to a gene. The CDR3 DNA follows: TGCAGCGTTGAAATCGGCGGGAGGGCCTTGGGGCAGTACTTC. This encodes CSVEIGGRALGQYF.

With regard to this clonotype: A much larger clone lies one base from this, so it may be a read error. The chain links TRBV5-1 to TRBJ1-1; 9 bases align to TRBD1. The V and J ends lost 10 bases and 1 base, in that order; junction bases with no gene match: 8. The germline gives CDR1 SGHRS, CDR2 YFSETQ. The CDR3 is 14 residues long. Here the CDR3 reads CAGGPGQGNTEAFF. The CDR3 DNA reads as TGCGCCGGCGGCCCGGGACAGGGGAACACTGAAGCTTTCTTT.

In the case of this clonotype: A single base separates this from a much larger clone, so it may be a read error. This CDR3 fails to terminate in the conserved phenylalanine or tryptophan, so it likely reflects a read error. This chain uses TRBV7-2 with TRBJ2-1; 7 bases are shared with TRBD2. Germline V gene lookup returns CDR1 SGHTA and CDR2 FQGNSA. There are 19 residues in the CDR3. Trimming cost V 4 bases and J 7 bases; bases outside gene matches: 22. CDR3 DNA: TGTGCCAGCAGCTCTTTCCGAACCTCAGGAGGGAGGGTCGGGAATGAGCAGTTCCTC. Protein sequence: CASSSFRTSGGRVGNEQFL.

The gene calls are TRBV29-1 and TRBJ2-4, with 8 bases fitting TRBD1. The CDR3 extends over 12 amino acids. V lost 7 bases to trimming and J lost 8 bases; unmatched junction nucleotides: 7. The germline V gene has CDR1 SQVTM and CDR2 ANQGSEA. This CDR3 is CSARQGPHIQYF. Here the CDR3 DNA reads TGCAGCGCAAGACAGGGGCCCCACATTCAGTACTTC.